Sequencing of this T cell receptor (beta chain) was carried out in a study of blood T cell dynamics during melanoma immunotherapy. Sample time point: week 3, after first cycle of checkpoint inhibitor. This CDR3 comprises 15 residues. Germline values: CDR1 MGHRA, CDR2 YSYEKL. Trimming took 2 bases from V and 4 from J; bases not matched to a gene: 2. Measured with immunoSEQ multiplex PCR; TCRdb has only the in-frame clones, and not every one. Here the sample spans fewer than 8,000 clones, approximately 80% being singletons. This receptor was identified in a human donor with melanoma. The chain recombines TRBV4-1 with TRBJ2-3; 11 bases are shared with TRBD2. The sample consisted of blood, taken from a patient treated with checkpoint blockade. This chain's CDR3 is CASSQLAGGPDTQYF. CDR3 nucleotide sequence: TGCGCCAGCAGCCAATTAGCGGGGGGGCCAGATACGCAGTATTTT.